Listed below are T cell receptor beta chains from one sample, sequenced in a study of OX40 agonist ivuxolimab in advanced cancers. Method: immunoSEQ multiplex PCR; TCRdb's copy keeps in-frame clones and lacks some. The data show 100,000 or so clones, with about 96% seen just once and around 2% held by the top ten. The sample here was CD4+ or CD8+ T cells sorted from blood, taken in a trial of the OX40 agonist ivuxolimab. The receptors come from an adult with an advanced solid tumor such as melanoma, head and neck, liver or kidney cancer. Each CDR3 is given with its conserved first and last residue. A D gene is named only where the DNA matches it firmly.

V gene	J gene	D gene	CDR3 protein
TRBV7-9	TRBJ2-7	.	CASSLAPTYEQYF
TRBV9	TRBJ1-1	TRBD1	CASSGQGDTEAFF
TRBV5-1	TRBJ2-3	TRBD1	CASSSDRVDTQYF
TRBV19	TRBJ2-3	.	CASQEGTTYDAQYF
TRBV9	TRBJ2-5	.	CASGLGELETQYF
TRBV13	TRBJ2-1	TRBD1	CASSQGSGGEYNEQFF
TRBV9	TRBJ2-7	.	CASSVSPGDTYEQYF
TRBV7-6	TRBJ1-6	.	CASSRSVDLHNSPLHF
TRBV28	TRBJ1-5	.	CASSLSAFTQPQHF
TRBV27	TRBJ1-2	.	CASSEGFHYGYTF
TRBV5-4	TRBJ1-1	.	CASSPPAGEAFF
TRBV5-1	TRBJ2-2	.	CASSSLATGSTGELFF
TRBV7-9	TRBJ2-7	.	CASSSSPDDYEQYF
TRBV5-1	TRBJ2-1	TRBD2	CASSFLLSGGADNEQFF